This is a list of T cell receptor beta chains from one sample in a study of molecular identifiers for immune sequencing clone quantification. TCRdb used MiXCR to reprocess the PCR reads, holding one entry per CDR3 protein. This table has about 68,000 distinct CDR3 sequences, 15% to 20% appearing once. Sample: naive CD8+ T cells from blood, with Jurkat cell RNA spiked in. Receptors originate from a human donor in good health. Some libraries in this study had Jurkat cell RNA spiked in. Both conserved end residues are trimmed from each CDR3. A D gene is named only where the DNA matches it firmly.

>12|TRBJ2-7|TRBV12-3/TRBV12-4|TRBD1
ASSFGRGSYEQY
>10|TRBJ2-2|TRBV5-4|-
AIRRLTGELF
>11|TRBJ2-1|TRBV29-1|TRBD2
SVDQLAANEQF
>13|TRBJ2-3|TRBV4-1|-
ASSQVQPSTDTQY
>10|TRBJ2-2|TRBV19|-
ASSGANGELF
>13|TRBJ2-1|TRBV6-6|TRBD2
ASSYRLAEYNEQF
>16|TRBJ2-7|TRBV7-8|TRBD2
ASSLARLAGGRYYEQY
>12|TRBJ2-7|TRBV20-1|-
SARDLAYSYEQY
>11|TRBJ1-2|TRBV7-8|-
ASTSTGPYGYT
>16|TRBJ2-2|TRBV9|TRBD2
ASSVPSGRTTNTGELF
>12|TRBJ2-7|TRBV29-1|TRBD1
SVETGTGGYEQY
>11|TRBJ2-5|TRBV12-5|-
ASGPPNQETQY
>13|TRBJ2-1|TRBV7-9|-
ASSLATSAFYEQF
>12|TRBJ1-1|TRBV4-1|-
ASSQGEGDAEAF
>17|TRBJ2-3|TRBV13|-
ASSLGSWLERASTDTQY
>13|TRBJ1-5|TRBV9|TRBD1
ASSVEGQGDQPQH
>14|TRBJ2-3|TRBV19|TRBD1
ASSTIGTGLEDTQY